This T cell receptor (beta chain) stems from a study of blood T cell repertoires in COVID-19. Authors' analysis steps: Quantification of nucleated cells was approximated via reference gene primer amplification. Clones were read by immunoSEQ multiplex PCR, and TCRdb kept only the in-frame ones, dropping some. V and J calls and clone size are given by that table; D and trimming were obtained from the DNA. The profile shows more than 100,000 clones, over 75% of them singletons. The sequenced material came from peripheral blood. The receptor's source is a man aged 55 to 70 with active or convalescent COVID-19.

CDR3 protein: CASSDLRGGRPYEQYF. The CDR3 DNA is TGTGCCAGCAGCGACCTGAGGGGGGGCCGGCCCTACGAGCAGTACTTC. The chain is built from TRBV6-2 or TRBV6-3 and TRBJ2-7, with D possibly TRBD2 on 7 matching bases. Per the germline V gene, CDR1 is MNHEY and CDR2 is SVGEGT. The CDR3 is 16 amino acids. Trimming shortened V by 6 bases and J by 2 bases, and 20 bases separated the two germline ends.